These T cell receptor beta chains were read from a single sample in a study of shared clonotypes between healthy human individuals. Only in-frame clones appear in the TCRdb table, and some are missing; sequencing was by immunoSEQ multiplex PCR. The sample includes about 2.4 million clones, over 85% of them seen just once. Sequenced sample: naive CD4+ T cells from PBMCs. Every receptor here comes from a man between 18 and 29 years old in good health. Some clones in this sample may be carry-over from other donors' samples. The CDR3 runs from the conserved cysteine through the conserved F or W. Fields, in order: D gene, V gene, clone size, J gene, CDR3 protein, CDR3 DNA. D genes are given only for firm matches. For some rows the clone size is stated as once, few or many, or as a class when expanded; others skip it.

d_call: NA; v_call: TRBV7-9; clone_size: once; j_call: TRBJ2-4; cdr3_aa: CASSSHSSLAKNIQYF; cdr3_nt: TGTGCCAGCAGCTCCCACAGCAGTCTAGCCAAAAACATTCAGTACTTC
d_call: NA; v_call: TRBV7-3; clone_size: NA; j_call: TRBJ1-5; cdr3_aa: CASSSGSGRQPQHF; cdr3_nt: TGTGCCAGCAGCTCAGGGTCAGGGCGGCAGCCCCAGCATTTT
d_call: NA; v_call: TRBV9; clone_size: NA; j_call: TRBJ1-3; cdr3_aa: CASSATSEGGRNTIYF; cdr3_nt: TGTGCCAGCAGCGCGACATCTGAGGGGGGCAGAAACACCATATATTTT
d_call: NA; v_call: TRBV5-1; clone_size: NA; j_call: TRBJ1-4; cdr3_aa: CASSPGPKNEKLFF; cdr3_nt: TGCGCCAGCAGCCCGGGACCGAAAAATGAAAAACTGTTTTTT
d_call: NA; v_call: TRBV11-2; clone_size: NA; j_call: TRBJ2-3; cdr3_aa: CASSSGTNRVVDTQYF; cdr3_nt: TGTGCCAGCAGCTCCGGGACCAACAGAGTCGTAGATACGCAGTATTTT
d_call: NA; v_call: TRBV14; clone_size: NA; j_call: TRBJ2-1; cdr3_aa: CASSQGLRGTYNEQFF; cdr3_nt: TGTGCCAGCAGCCAAGGGCTCAGGGGTACTTACAATGAGCAGTTCTTC
d_call: NA; v_call: TRBV5-1; clone_size: NA; j_call: TRBJ2-2; cdr3_aa: CASSFTGSGELFF; cdr3_nt: TGCGCCAGCAGCTTTACAGGGTCCGGGGAGCTGTTTTTT
d_call: NA; v_call: TRBV28; clone_size: NA; j_call: TRBJ2-1; cdr3_aa: CASEAGGMRNEQFF; cdr3_nt: TGTGCCAGCGAGGCAGGGGGGATGAGGAATGAGCAGTTCTTC
d_call: NA; v_call: TRBV29-1; clone_size: NA; j_call: TRBJ2-3; cdr3_aa: CSVDTLGGTDTQYF; cdr3_nt: TGCAGCGTTGATACTCTAGGAGGCACAGATACGCAGTATTTT
d_call: NA; v_call: TRBV2; clone_size: NA; j_call: TRBJ1-4; cdr3_aa: CASSVLFPNEKLFF; cdr3_nt: TGTGCCAGCAGTGTCCTATTTCCTAATGAAAAACTGTTTTTT
d_call: NA; v_call: TRBV11-2; clone_size: NA; j_call: TRBJ2-5; cdr3_aa: CASSLSGSPETQYF; cdr3_nt: TGTGCCAGCAGCTTATCAGGGTCTCCCGAGACCCAGTACTTC
d_call: TRBD2; v_call: TRBV9; clone_size: NA; j_call: TRBJ2-7; cdr3_aa: CASSVGLAGGIQYF; cdr3_nt: TGTGCCAGCAGCGTAGGACTAGCGGGAGGAATTCAGTACTTC
d_call: NA; v_call: TRBV20-1; clone_size: NA; j_call: TRBJ2-1; cdr3_aa: CSASPEDEQFF; cdr3_nt: TGCAGTGCTAGCCCAGAAGATGAGCAGTTCTTC
d_call: NA; v_call: TRBV5-1; clone_size: NA; j_call: TRBJ2-7; cdr3_aa: CASSLQSQGTGEQYF; cdr3_nt: TGCGCCAGCAGCTTGCAGAGTCAGGGTACGGGCGAGCAGTACTTC
d_call: NA; v_call: TRBV18; clone_size: NA; j_call: TRBJ2-3; cdr3_aa: CASSPPRGLSFDTQYF; cdr3_nt: TGTGCCAGCTCACCACCCAGGGGATTATCATTTGATACGCAGTATTTT
d_call: TRBD1; v_call: TRBV28; clone_size: NA; j_call: TRBJ1-4; cdr3_aa: CASSFPGQGGEKLFF; cdr3_nt: TGTGCCAGCAGTTTCCCGGGACAGGGGGGTGAAAAACTGTTTTTT
d_call: NA; v_call: TRBV7-6; clone_size: NA; j_call: TRBJ1-1; cdr3_aa: CASSLVGGDTEAFF; cdr3_nt: TGTGCCAGCAGCTTAGTCGGGGGGGACACTGAAGCTTTCTTT
d_call: NA; v_call: TRBV7-8; clone_size: NA; j_call: TRBJ1-2; cdr3_aa: CASSPPGANYGYTF; cdr3_nt: TGTGCCAGCAGCCCTCCAGGGGCTAACTATGGCTACACCTTC
d_call: NA; v_call: TRBV30; clone_size: NA; j_call: TRBJ2-5; cdr3_aa: CAWSVQPQETQYF; cdr3_nt: TGTGCCTGGAGTGTACAGCCCCAAGAGACCCAGTACTTC
d_call: NA; v_call: TRBV4-2; clone_size: once; j_call: TRBJ2-7; cdr3_aa: CASSQDFATAYEQYF; cdr3_nt: TGTGCCAGCAGCCAAGATTTTGCGACTGCCTACGAGCAGTACTTC
d_call: NA; v_call: TRBV30; clone_size: NA; j_call: TRBJ2-3; cdr3_aa: CAWGRGPDTQYF; cdr3_nt: TGTGCCTGGGGGAGAGGACCAGATACGCAGTATTTT
d_call: NA; v_call: TRBV6-4; clone_size: NA; j_call: TRBJ2-3; cdr3_aa: CASSRRAFGTDTQYF; cdr3_nt: TGTGCCAGCAGTCGCAGGGCCTTCGGCACAGATACGCAGTATTTT
d_call: NA; v_call: TRBV7-9; clone_size: NA; j_call: TRBJ2-7; cdr3_aa: CASSRDRGHYEQYF; cdr3_nt: TGTGCCAGCAGCCGCGACAGAGGTCACTACGAGCAGTACTTC
d_call: NA; v_call: TRBV28; clone_size: NA; j_call: TRBJ1-4; cdr3_aa: CASGRTTPEKLFF; cdr3_nt: TGTGCCAGCGGGAGGACTACACCTGAAAAACTGTTTTTT
d_call: TRBD2; v_call: TRBV4-1; clone_size: NA; j_call: TRBJ2-1; cdr3_aa: CASSPPLGGRNEQFF; cdr3_nt: TGCGCCAGCAGCCCCCCATTGGGAGGGAGGAATGAGCAGTTCTTC
d_call: NA; v_call: TRBV5-1; clone_size: NA; j_call: TRBJ2-1; cdr3_aa: CASSQDRYNEQFF; cdr3_nt: TGCGCCAGCAGCCAGGACAGATACAATGAGCAGTTCTTC
d_call: NA; v_call: TRBV30; clone_size: NA; j_call: TRBJ2-3; cdr3_aa: CAWRWRGTDTQYF; cdr3_nt: TGTGCCTGGAGGTGGCGGGGCACAGATACGCAGTATTTT
d_call: NA; v_call: TRBV19; clone_size: NA; j_call: TRBJ1-2; cdr3_aa: CASRRGVYGYTF; cdr3_nt: TGTGCCAGTAGGAGGGGTGTCTATGGCTACACCTTC
d_call: TRBD2; v_call: TRBV5-1; clone_size: NA; j_call: TRBJ2-1; cdr3_aa: CASSFGGLAGDEQFF; cdr3_nt: TGCGCCAGCAGCTTCGGGGGACTAGCGGGAGATGAGCAGTTCTTC
d_call: NA; v_call: TRBV28; clone_size: NA; j_call: TRBJ1-2; cdr3_aa: CASGTGALAGYTF; cdr3_nt: TGTGCCAGCGGGACGGGTGCTTTGGCGGGCTACACCTTC
d_call: NA; v_call: TRBV5-1; clone_size: NA; j_call: TRBJ2-3; cdr3_aa: CASSPTGGGSTDTQYF; cdr3_nt: TGCGCCAGCAGCCCGACGGGGGGCGGGAGCACAGATACGCAGTATTTT
d_call: NA; v_call: TRBV7-9; clone_size: NA; j_call: TRBJ2-7; cdr3_aa: CASSSSTNYGQYF; cdr3_nt: TGTGCCAGCAGCTCGTCAACAAACTATGGGCAGTACTTC
d_call: NA; v_call: TRBV10-3; clone_size: NA; j_call: TRBJ2-7; cdr3_aa: CAIINGTRHPYEQYF; cdr3_nt: TGTGCCATCATCAACGGGACACGCCACCCCTACGAGCAGTACTTC
d_call: TRBD1; v_call: TRBV10-3; clone_size: NA; j_call: TRBJ2-3; cdr3_aa: CAINPGQSTDTQYF; cdr3_nt: TGTGCCATCAACCCGGGACAGAGCACAGATACGCAGTATTTT
d_call: TRBD2; v_call: TRBV6-1; clone_size: NA; j_call: TRBJ2-1; cdr3_aa: CAVAGGPMGEQFF; cdr3_nt: TGTGCCGTAGCGGGAGGGCCGATGGGTGAGCAGTTCTTC
d_call: TRBD1; v_call: TRBV6-5; clone_size: NA; j_call: TRBJ2-7; cdr3_aa: CASSLLSDRDYEQYF; cdr3_nt: TGTGCCAGCAGTCTTCTCTCGGACAGGGACTACGAGCAGTACTTC
d_call: NA; v_call: TRBV9; clone_size: NA; j_call: TRBJ1-5; cdr3_aa: CARSVRAWGSTLNQPQHF; cdr3_nt: TGTGCCAGGTCGGTACGTGCCTGGGGCAGCACTCTCAATCAGCCCCAGCATTTT
d_call: NA; v_call: TRBV10-1; clone_size: NA; j_call: TRBJ2-7; cdr3_aa: CASSRGDPAAYEQYF; cdr3_nt: TGCGCCAGCAGTCGAGGGGACCCGGCCGCCTACGAGCAGTACTTC
d_call: NA; v_call: TRBV19; clone_size: NA; j_call: TRBJ2-3; cdr3_aa: CASSMFSQFTDTQYF; cdr3_nt: TGTGCCAGTAGTATGTTCTCGCAGTTCACAGATACGCAGTATTTT
d_call: NA; v_call: TRBV13; clone_size: NA; j_call: TRBJ1-5; cdr3_aa: CASAGGRGANQPQHF; cdr3_nt: TGTGCCAGCGCCGGCGGCCGAGGGGCCAATCAGCCCCAGCATTTT
d_call: TRBD1; v_call: TRBV15; clone_size: few; j_call: TRBJ1-1; cdr3_aa: CATSRDNRGGTEAFF; cdr3_nt: TGTGCCACCAGCAGAGATAACAGGGGTGGCACTGAAGCTTTCTTT